This T cell receptor beta chain was captured by sequencing in a study of OX40 agonist ivuxolimab in advanced cancers. The wider study: Dose-escalation patients had hepatocellular carcinoma, melanoma, renal cell or head and neck cancer.

Germline lookup yields CDR1 MNHEY and CDR2 SMNVEV (reference sequence). This CDR3 comprises 17 residues. V was clipped by 5 bases and J by 3 bases; unmatched bases: 13. No patient had autoimmune disease or received systemic immunosuppression. Using immunoSEQ multiplex PCR, the repertoire was profiled, and TCRdb retains in-frame clones only, with some absent. The sample has about 80,000 clones, about 90% seen once. The source material was CD4+ or CD8+ T cells sorted from blood, sampled in a trial of the OX40 agonist ivuxolimab. The receptor was isolated from an adult with an advanced solid tumor such as melanoma, head and neck, liver or kidney cancer. The rearrangement uses TRBV27 and TRBJ1-1; TRBD1 aligns across 9 bases. CDR3 loop: CASSPGTGWSSDTEAFF. Written as DNA, the CDR3 is TGTGCCAGCAGTCCCGGGACAGGGTGGTCGTCAGACACTGAAGCTTTCTTT.